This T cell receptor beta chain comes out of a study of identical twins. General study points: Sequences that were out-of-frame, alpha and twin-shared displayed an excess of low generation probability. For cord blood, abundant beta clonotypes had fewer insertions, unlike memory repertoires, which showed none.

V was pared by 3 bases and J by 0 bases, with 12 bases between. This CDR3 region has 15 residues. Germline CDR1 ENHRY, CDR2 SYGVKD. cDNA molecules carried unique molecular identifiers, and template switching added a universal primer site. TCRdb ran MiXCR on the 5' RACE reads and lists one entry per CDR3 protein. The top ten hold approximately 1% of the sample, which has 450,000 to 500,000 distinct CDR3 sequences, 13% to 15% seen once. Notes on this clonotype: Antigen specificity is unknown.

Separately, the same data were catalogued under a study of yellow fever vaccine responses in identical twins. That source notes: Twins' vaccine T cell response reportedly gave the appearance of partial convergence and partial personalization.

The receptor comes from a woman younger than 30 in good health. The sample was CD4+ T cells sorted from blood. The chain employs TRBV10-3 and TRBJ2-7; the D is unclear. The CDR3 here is CAISERKKTSYEQYF. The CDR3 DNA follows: TGTGCCATCAGTGAACGGAAGAAAACCTCCTACGAGCAGTACTTC.